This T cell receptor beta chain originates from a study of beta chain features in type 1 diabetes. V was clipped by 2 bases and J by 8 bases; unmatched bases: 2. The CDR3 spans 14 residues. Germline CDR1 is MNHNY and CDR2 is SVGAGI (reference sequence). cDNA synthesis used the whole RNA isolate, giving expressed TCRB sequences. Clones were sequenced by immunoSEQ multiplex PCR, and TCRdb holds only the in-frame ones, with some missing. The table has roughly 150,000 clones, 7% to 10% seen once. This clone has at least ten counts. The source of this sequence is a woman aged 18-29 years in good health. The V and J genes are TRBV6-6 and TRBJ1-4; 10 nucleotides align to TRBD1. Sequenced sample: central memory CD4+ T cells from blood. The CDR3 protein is CASSYGTGVEKLFF. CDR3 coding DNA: TGTGCCAGCAGTTACGGGACAGGGGTGGAAAAACTGTTTTTT.